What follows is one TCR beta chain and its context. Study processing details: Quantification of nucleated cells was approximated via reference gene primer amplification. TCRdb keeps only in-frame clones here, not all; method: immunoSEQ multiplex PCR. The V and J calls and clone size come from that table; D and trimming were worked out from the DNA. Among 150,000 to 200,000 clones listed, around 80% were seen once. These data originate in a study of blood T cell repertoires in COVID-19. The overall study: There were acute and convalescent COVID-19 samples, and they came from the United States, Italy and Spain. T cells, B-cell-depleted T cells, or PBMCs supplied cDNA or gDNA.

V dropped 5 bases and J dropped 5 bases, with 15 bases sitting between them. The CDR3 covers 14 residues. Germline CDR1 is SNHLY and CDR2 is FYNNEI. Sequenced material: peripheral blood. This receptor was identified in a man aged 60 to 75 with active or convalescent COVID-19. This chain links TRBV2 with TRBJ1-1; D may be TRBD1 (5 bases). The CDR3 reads CASSRRVGRTEAFF. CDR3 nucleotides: TGTGCCAGCAGTCGGAGGGTGGGGCGGACTGAAGCTTTCTTT. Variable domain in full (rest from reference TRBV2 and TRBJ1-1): EPEVTQTPSHQVTQMGQEVILRCVPISNHLYFYWYRQILGQKVEFLVSFYNNEISEKSEIFDDQFSVERPDGSNFTLKIRSTKLEDSAMYFCASSRRVGRTEAFFGQGTRLTVV.